This is a list of T cell receptor beta chains from one sample in a study of OX40 agonist ivuxolimab in advanced cancers. Produced via immunoSEQ multiplex PCR; TCRdb's table is partial and in-frame only. This table holds some 71,000 clones, 75% to 90% found once. The sample in question was CD4+ or CD8+ T cells sorted from blood, obtained in a trial of the OX40 agonist ivuxolimab. The receptors come from an adult with an advanced solid tumor such as melanoma, head and neck, liver or kidney cancer. CDR3s include the opening cysteine and the closing phenylalanine or tryptophan. Fields, in order: V gene, J gene, D gene, CDR3 length, clone size, CDR3 DNA, CDR3 protein. A D gene is named only where the DNA matches it firmly. Not all rows give a size; the values are once, few, many and, for expanded clones, a class.

TRBV7-2,TRBJ1-1,TRBD1,13,.,TGTGCCAGCAGCCCAGGTTCGTGGGGACAGGCTTTCTTT,CASSPGSWGQAFF
TRBV5-1,TRBJ2-2,TRBD1,16,.,TGCGCCAGCAGCCCTGGACAGGGACTCCCGGCCGGGGAGCTGTTTTTT,CASSPGQGLPAGELFF
TRBV4-1,TRBJ1-3,.,14,.,TGCGCCAGCAGCCCTCTGGGTACTGGAAACACCATATATTTT,CASSPLGTGNTIYF
TRBV15,TRBJ2-1,.,15,.,TGTGCCACCAGCAGAGATAGATACTCCTACAATGAGCAGTTCTTC,CATSRDRYSYNEQFF
TRBV6-5,TRBJ2-5,.,14,.,TGTGCCAGCACCCGTGGGGCAGGTCAAGAGACCCAGTACTTC,CASTRGAGQETQYF
TRBV5-6,TRBJ2-1,TRBD1,14,.,TGTGCCAGCAGCCGCGCCGGGACAGGGAATGAGCAGTTCTTC,CASSRAGTGNEQFF
TRBV5-5,TRBJ2-5,.,17,.,TGTGCCAGCAGCAATCCGACTAGCAGGGGGGCCAGGGAGACCCAGTACTTC,CASSNPTSRGARETQYF
TRBV5-6,TRBJ1-5,TRBD1,16,.,TGTGCCAGCAGCTTGGGGACAGGGAGTAGCACTCAGCCCCAGCATTTT,CASSLGTGSSTQPQHF
TRBV19,TRBJ2-3,.,12,.,TGTGCCAGTAGTATAACGACAGATACGCAGTATTTT,CASSITTDTQYF
TRBV28,TRBJ2-5,.,14,.,TGTGCCAGCAGTTTAAGAGCCCTCCAAGAGACCCAGTACTTC,CASSLRALQETQYF
TRBV4-3,TRBJ1-3,.,15,.,TGCGCCAGCAGCCAAGGCGGCGCGTCTATAAACACCATATATTTT,CASSQGGASINTIYF
TRBV19,TRBJ1-2,.,16,.,TGTGCCAGTAGTATGGGGACAAGGCCTGAAGGGTATGGCTACACCTTC,CASSMGTRPEGYGYTF
TRBV5-5,TRBJ2-7,TRBD1,14,few,TGTGCCAGCACCATGTCCCGGGACAGGGACGAGCAGTACTTC,CASTMSRDRDEQYF
TRBV2,TRBJ1-2,.,13,few,TGTGCCAGCAGTAGTGAAGGAAACTATGGCTACACCTTC,CASSSEGNYGYTF
TRBV19,TRBJ1-6,.,12,.,TGTGCCAGTAGGCAGAACAATTCACCCCTCCACTTT,CASRQNNSPLHF